This T cell receptor (beta chain) was sequenced during a study of T cell changes during pregnancy in multiple sclerosis. Measured with immunoSEQ multiplex PCR; TCRdb has only the in-frame clones, and not every one. The table shows tens of thousands of clones, with about nine tenths occurring only once. Germline V gene sequence: CDR1 MNHEY, CDR2 SMNVEV (reference sequence). The CDR3 contains 16 residues. With 5 bases removed from V and 0 bases from J, the gap between germline ends came to 14 bases. This TCR derives from a female donor with multiple sclerosis, enrolled in a pregnancy study. This chain uses TRBV27 with TRBJ1-5; D is possibly TRBD1 (6 bases). Here the sequenced sample was CD8+ T cells from peripheral blood mononuclear cells, taken in the first trimester of pregnancy. The CDR3 reads CASSARGGYSNQPQHF. The CDR3 DNA is TGTGCCAGCAGTGCTAGAGGGGGTTATAGCAATCAGCCCCAGCATTTT.